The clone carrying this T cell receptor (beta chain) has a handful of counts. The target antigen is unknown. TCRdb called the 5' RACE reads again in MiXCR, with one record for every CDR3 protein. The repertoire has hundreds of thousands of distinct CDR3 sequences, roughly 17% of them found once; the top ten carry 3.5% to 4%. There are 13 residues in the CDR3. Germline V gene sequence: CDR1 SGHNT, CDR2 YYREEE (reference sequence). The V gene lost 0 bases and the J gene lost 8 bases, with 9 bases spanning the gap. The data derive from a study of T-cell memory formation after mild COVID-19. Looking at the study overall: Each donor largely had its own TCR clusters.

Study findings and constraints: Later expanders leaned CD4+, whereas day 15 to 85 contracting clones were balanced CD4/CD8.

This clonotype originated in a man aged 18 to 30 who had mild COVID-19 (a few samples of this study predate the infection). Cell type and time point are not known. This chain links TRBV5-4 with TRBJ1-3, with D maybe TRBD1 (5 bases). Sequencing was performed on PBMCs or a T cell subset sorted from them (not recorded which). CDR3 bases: TGTGCCAGCAGCTTGGCAGGGTTCTACACCATATATTTT. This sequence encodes CASSLAGFYTIYF.